This T cell receptor (beta chain) came from a study of blood T cell repertoires in COVID-19. V lost 5 bases, J lost 9 bases, and 5 bases stayed unmatched. This CDR3 is built from 13 residues. Germline values: CDR1 SGHRS, CDR2 YFSETQ. Recovered participants had two consecutive negative NP/OP PCR tests, healthcare professional clearance, or symptom resolution. Under the authors' procedure: Scientists estimated how many nucleated cells there were by amplifying reference gene primers. The method was immunoSEQ multiplex PCR; TCRdb's version includes in-frame clones alone and lacks a portion of them. Clone size and V and J calls were adopted from that table, with D and trimming inferred from the DNA. The sample shows 250,000 to 350,000 clones, about 85% of them seen only once.

This clonotype originated in a woman younger than 45 who had recovered from COVID-19. Sequenced material: PBMCs or T cells enriched from blood (not recorded which). The chain is built from TRBV5-1 and TRBJ1-1; 12 nucleotides agree with TRBD1. The CDR3 loop reads CASREGTGGQAFF. CDR3 nucleotides: TGCGCCAGCAGGGAAGGGACAGGGGGCCAAGCTTTCTTT.